The 23 T cell receptor beta chains below all came from one sample that was sequenced in a study of PD-1 blockade in classical Hodgkin lymphoma. TCRdb's table, derived via immunoSEQ multiplex PCR, lists solely in-frame clones and lacks some. This table has approximately 10,000 clones, 85% to 90% appearing once. Time point denoted: cycle 4 day 1 (C4D1), after more than five weeks of nivolumab. Each patient relapsed following autologous stem cell transplantation, and prior brentuximab vedotin exposure differed. The starting material was peripheral blood mononuclear cells (PBMCs), obtained before the fourth cycle of nivolumab. The receptors shown here come from a human donor with classical Hodgkin lymphoma.

J is TRBJ1-2 and V is TRBV18; D possibly corresponds to TRBD1 (5 bases). This CDR3 is 17 amino acids long. Germline CDR1 is KGHSH and CDR2 is LQKENI. V dropped 2 bases and J dropped 3 bases, with 19 bases sitting between them. This CDR3 is CASSPYSTDGTDYGYTF. The CDR3 nucleotides read TGTGCCAGCTCACCATATTCTACAGACGGGACGGACTATGGCTACACCTTC. Full variable domain (rest looked up from reference TRBV18 and TRBJ1-2): NAGVMQNPRHLVRRRGQEARLRCSPMKGHSHVYWYRQLPEEGLKFMVYLQKENIIDESGMPKERFSAEFPKEGPSILRIQQVVRGDSAAYFCASSPYSTDGTDYGYTFGSGTRLTVV.

The J gene is TRBJ1-5, the V gene TRBV19; D unclear. V was pared by 6 bases and J by 5 bases, with 17 bases between. Germline CDR1 LNHDA, CDR2 SQIVND (reference sequence). The CDR3 runs 15 residues. In nucleotides, the CDR3 is TGTGCCAGTAGGATTGGAACAGAATGGTATCAGCCCCAGCATTTT. Its translation: CASRIGTEWYQPQHF.

The rearrangement links TRBV18 to TRBJ2-2, with unresolved D. Per the germline V gene, CDR1 is KGHSH and CDR2 is LQKENI. The V end was cut by 0 bases, the J end by 5 bases, with 13 bases between. This CDR3 region has 16 residues. As DNA, the CDR3 is TGTGCCAGCTCACCACCCTTCGGGTTGCCTACCGGGGAGCTGTTTTTT. This sequence encodes CASSPPFGLPTGELFF.

The rearrangement uses TRBV14 and TRBJ1-3; D unclear. This CDR3 is 16 amino acids long. The V end lost 4 bases, the J end lost 0 bases, and 13 bases lay between the germline ends. CDR1 SGHDN and CDR2 FVKESK come from the germline V gene. CDR3 sequence reads: CASSLRTGNSGNTIYF. Written as DNA, the CDR3 is TGTGCCAGCAGCCTCCGGACGGGTAACTCTGGAAACACCATATATTTT.

The V gene is TRBV18, the J gene TRBJ2-2, with 7 nucleotides matching TRBD2. The CDR3 has 15 amino acids. CDR1 and CDR2 (germline): KGHSH, LQKENI. The junction had 3 bases not matched to a gene; V was cut back by 2 bases and J by 3 bases. The CDR3 reads CASSPAGRDTGELFF. The CDR3 nucleotides are TGTGCCAGCTCACCAGCTGGGAGGGACACCGGGGAGCTGTTTTTT.

This sequence joins TRBV5-4 and TRBJ2-5, with D unclear. CDR3 length: 13 residues. Trimming stripped 0 bases from V and 1 base from J, with 4 bases between. Germline CDR1 SGHNT, CDR2 YYREEE (reference sequence). The CDR3: CASSLGFQETQYF. CDR3 sequence (DNA): TGTGCCAGCAGCTTGGGGTTCCAAGAGACCCAGTACTTC.

The J gene is TRBJ1-2, the V gene TRBV6-5; D uncertain. V gave up 6 bases and J gave up 6 bases, with 17 bases separating them. The CDR3 has 14 amino acids. Germline loops: CDR1 MNHEY, CDR2 SVGAGI. The CDR3 DNA follows: TGTGCCAGCAGCTCTGGGGTGGGGTCGCATGGCTACACCTTC. Translating gives CASSSGVGSHGYTF.

The rearrangement uses TRBV7-2 and TRBJ2-5; TRBD2 might be the D (6 bases). Germline V gene data show CDR1 as SGHTA and CDR2 as FQGNSA. Deletions cut 1 base from V and 5 bases from J, with 14 bases between. The CDR3 totals 15 residues. For the CDR3, the DNA is TGTGCCAGCAGCTTAGAGGTAACGGGGAGGGAGACCCAGTACTTC. This gives the protein CASSLEVTGRETQYF.

The chain employs TRBV9 and TRBJ2-1, with D unclear. This CDR3 is 15 amino acids long. CDR1 is SGDLS and CDR2 is YYNGEE in the germline V gene. Trimming stripped 0 bases from V and 0 bases from J, with 7 bases between. The CDR3 coding sequence is TGTGCCAGCAGCGTAGGGGTGAGCTCCTACAATGAGCAGTTCTTC. Its translation: CASSVGVSSYNEQFF.

This clone rates as medium-sized (0.01 to 0.1%). The rearrangement joins TRBV4-2 to TRBJ1-2; tentative D call: TRBD1 (6 bases). Germline CDR1 and CDR2: LGHNA and YNFKEQ. V lost 3 bases and J lost 5, with 10 bases in between. CDR3 length: 13 residues. The DNA of the CDR3 is TGTGCCAGCAGCCAGGGGGGCCCTTATGGCTACACCTTC. Translating gives CASSQGGPYGYTF.

The chain links TRBV29-1 to TRBJ2-5; D might be TRBD1 (5 bases). Trimming took off 5 bases at V and 5 bases at J, with 15 bases between the two ends. The germline V gene encodes CDR1 SQVTM and CDR2 ANQGSEA. This CDR3 region has 13 residues. CDR3 nucleotides: TGCAGCGTTTCCGGTGCCCCAGGGGAGACCCAGTACTTC. Amino acids: CSVSGAPGETQYF. The full variable domain, rest sourced from reference TRBV29-1 and TRBJ2-5, is SAVISQKPSRDICQRGTSLTIQCQVDSQVTMMFWYRQQPGQSLTLIATANQGSEATYESGFVIDKFPISRPNLTFSTLTVSNMSPEDSSIYLCSVSGAPGETQYFGPGTRLLVL.

This clone was found once. This rearrangement joins TRBV10-3 to TRBJ2-6; 9 nucleotides agree with TRBD1. The CDR3 contains 15 residues. The junction had 6 bases not matched to a gene; V was cut back by 10 bases and J by 2 bases. Germline V gives CDR1 ENHRY, CDR2 SYGVKD. The CDR3 DNA reads as TGTGCCAGCTCGAACAGGGGGCCTGGGGCCAACGTCCTGACTTTC. This sequence encodes CASSNRGPGANVLTF.

The rearrangement links TRBV11-2 to TRBJ2-7, with D hard to call. CDR3 length: 16 residues. With 5 bases removed from V and 0 bases from J, the gap between germline ends came to 17 bases. Germline-derived CDR1 and CDR2 are SGHAT and FQNNGV. The CDR3 region has the DNA TGTGCCAGCAGCACCAAGGGCTTCGAGTCCTCCTACGAGCAGTACTTC. It codes for CASSTKGFESSYEQYF.

The chain recombines TRBV7-7 with TRBJ2-6; D unclear. The germline V and J ends were trimmed by 5 bases and 5 bases, with 22 bases remaining between them. The CDR3 is made up of 18 amino acids. The germline V gene encodes CDR1 SSHAT and CDR2 FNYEAQ (reference sequence). DNA for the CDR3: TGTGCCAGCAGCAGCTGCGGTAAGCCACAAAGTCGGGCCAACGTCCTGACTTTC. This codes for CASSSCGKPQSRANVLTF.

The chain joins TRBV5-1 to TRBJ2-1, with D perhaps matching TRBD2 (5 bases). Germline CDR1 SGHRS, CDR2 YFSETQ. This CDR3 region has 15 residues. Trimming took off 4 bases at V and 3 bases at J, with 14 bases between the two ends. Here the CDR3 DNA reads TGCGCCAGCAGCCGCGGACTCCCAAGCTACAATGAGCAGTTCTTC. It translates to CASSRGLPSYNEQFF.

The V gene is TRBV5-1, the J gene TRBJ1-1; weak D call: TRBD1 (6 bases). The CDR3 spans 13 residues. Germline CDR1 is SGHRS and CDR2 is YFSETQ. Trimming took off 4 bases at V and 2 bases at J, with 9 bases between the two ends. The CDR3 sequence: CASSKGGNTEAFF. CDR3 coding DNA: TGCGCCAGCAGCAAGGGGGGTAACACTGAAGCTTTCTTT. The full variable domain, with the rest looked up from reference TRBV5-1 and TRBJ1-1, is KAGVTQTPRYLIKTRGQQVTLSCSPISGHRSVSWYQQTPGQGLQFLFEYFSETQRNKGNFPGRFSGRQFSNSRSEMNVSTLELGDSALYLCASSKGGNTEAFFGQGTRLTVV.

The J gene is TRBJ2-2, the V gene TRBV9; 9 nucleotides match TRBD1. CDR1 and CDR2 (germline): SGDLS, YYNGEE. The trim removed 1 base at V and 7 bases at J, leaving 5 bases unmatched. The CDR3 has 15 amino acids. Here the CDR3 DNA reads TGTGCCAGCAGCGTAACGGACAGGGGTTTCGGGGAGCTGTTTTTT. Residues: CASSVTDRGFGELFF.

The chain links TRBV18 to TRBJ1-5, with TRBD1 identical over 9 bases. The V and J ends lost 3 bases and 1 base, in that order; junction bases with no gene match: 1. Looked up from germline, CDR1 is KGHSH and CDR2 is LQKENI. The CDR3 sequence is 15 residues long. The DNA for the CDR3 is TGTGCCAGCTCACCGGGACAGGGAAGCAATCAGCCCCAGCATTTT. Residues: CASSPGQGSNQPQHF.

By sample share, this clone is medium-sized. V is TRBV19 and J is TRBJ1-2, with D unresolved. V was trimmed by 11 bases and J by 4 bases, leaving 8 bases between them. CDR3 length: 10 amino acids. In germline, CDR1 is LNHDA, CDR2 SQIVND (reference sequence). CDR3 coding DNA: TGTGCCTCGGAGGGCTATGGCTACACCTTC. Amino acid sequence: CASEGYGYTF.

The chain couples TRBV6-5 to TRBJ2-3; the D is unclear. The CDR3 covers 13 residues. CDR1 and CDR2 from the germline V gene are MNHEY and SVGAGI. V lost 2 bases to trimming and J lost 5 bases, with 8 bases between them. The CDR3 DNA follows: TGTGCCAGCAGTTACGTGCCCCGAGATACGCAGTATTTT. Translation gives CASSYVPRDTQYF.

This rearrangement joins TRBV19 to TRBJ1-2; no clear D. The CDR3 runs to 16 residues. Germline loops: CDR1 LNHDA, CDR2 SQIVND (reference sequence). V was trimmed by 7 bases and J by 5 bases, leaving 23 bases between them. Here the CDR3 DNA reads TGTGCCAGTAACCATAGAGGACGCGCCTCGGGGTATGGCTACACCTTC. This encodes CASNHRGRASGYGYTF.

This rearrangement joins TRBV27 to TRBJ2-1, with D uncertain. CDR3 size: 15 residues. CDR1 and CDR2 from the germline V gene are MNHEY and SMNVEV (reference sequence). Trimming stripped 5 bases from V and 1 base from J, with 12 bases between. CDR3 nucleotide sequence: TGTGCCAGCAGTGATAGCCTTGTTTCCTACAATGAGCAGTTCTTC. It yields the protein CASSDSLVSYNEQFF.

V usage is TRBV4-3 and J usage is TRBJ1-1; D might be TRBD1 (6 bases). Per germline, CDR1 LGHNA and CDR2 YSLEER. CDR3 length equals 22 residues. The germline V and J ends were trimmed by 4 bases and 3 bases, with 36 bases remaining between them. As DNA, the CDR3 is TGCGCCAGCAGCCCACTAAGGGAGGGAATCGGAACAGATGGGGGCCGTGACACTGAAGCTTTCTTT. Translation gives CASSPLREGIGTDGGRDTEAFF.